This TCR beta chain was sequenced in a study of cytomegalovirus exposure and HLA in healthy donors. Study-level background: Previous work identified roughly 120 million unique TCR beta sequences from about 179 million T cells. Study outcomes and limitations: Exclusion applied to some V segments, including TRBV6-2 and TRBV6-3, as they were indistinguishable. Most TCR beta V segments were productive about 87% or about 30% of the time in an earlier analysis.

The trim removed 0 bases at V and 5 bases at J, leaving 6 bases unmatched. Germline V CDR1 and CDR2: SGHRS, YFSETQ. The CDR3 loop spans 16 amino acids. The PCR had 60 Vbeta and 13 Jbeta primers. Produced via immunoSEQ multiplex PCR; TCRdb's table is partial and in-frame only. The sample holds some 150,000 clones; roughly four fifths are singletons and the top ten take about 4.5%. To note about this clone: Antigen: not known.

The source is a man in his forties or fifties in good health and CMV-seronegative. The chain links TRBV5-1 to TRBJ1-4, with TRBD1 identical over 8 bases. Sequencing was performed on PBMCs. CDR3 coding DNA: TGCGCCAGCAGCTTGGACGGACAGGGATGGAATGAAAAACTGTTTTTT. Protein: CASSLDGQGWNEKLFF.